This is a list of T cell receptor beta chains from one sample in a study of T cells in Graves' hyperthyroidism and ophthalmopathy. TCRdb used MiXCR to reprocess the multiplex PCR reads, holding one entry per CDR3 protein. This repertoire shows fewer than 550,000 distinct CDR3 sequences, around 14% found once; its top ten account for around 14%. Sequencing input: blood. Receptors were obtained from a woman aged 18 to 35 with Graves' hyperthyroidism. Both conserved end residues are part of each CDR3. The D gene is left open where the match is weak. The size field is filled for only some rows; it gives once, few, many or a size class.

>-|TRBV4-1|TRBJ2-2|-
TGCGCCAGCAGCCAAGGAGGTTTCCGTCCCGGGGAGCTGTTTTTT
CASSQGGFRPGELFF
>TRBD1|TRBV5-5|TRBJ1-4|once
TGTGCCAGCAGCCTGCGACAGGGGTTGGATGAAAAACTGTTTTTT
CASSLRQGLDEKLFF
>-|TRBV7-2|TRBJ2-5|many
TGTGCCAGCAGCTTCCCAAGCACCGGTGTGAGAAAGACCCAGTACTTC
CASSFPSTGVRKTQYF
>-|TRBV27|TRBJ1-5|few
TGTGCCAGCAAGGGGACTGGCAATCAGCCCCAGCATTTT
CASKGTGNQPQHF
>TRBD2|TRBV7-9|TRBJ2-3|-
TGTGCCAGCAGCCCGATTTCGGCGGGGGGGCGAGATACGCAGTATTTT
CASSPISAGGRDTQYF
>-|TRBV7-9|TRBJ1-6|many
TGTGCCAGCAGCTTAGTTGGTGGTGACCATAATTCACCCCTCCACTTT
CASSLVGGDHNSPLHF
>-|TRBV14|TRBJ2-3|many
TGTGCCAGCAGCCAAGAAACACTCGGGACGCAGTATTTT
CASSQETLGTQYF
>TRBD2|TRBV3-1|TRBJ2-5|-
TGTGCCAGCAGCCAAGATCCAGCGGGGGGGCAAGAGACCCAGTACTTC
CASSQDPAGGQETQYF
>-|TRBV5-6|TRBJ1-2|few
TGTGCCAGCAGCTTACTCTTATCGGGGGGCAACTATGGCTACACCTTC
CASSLLLSGGNYGYTF
>-|TRBV29-1|TRBJ1-4|few
TGCAGCGTTGAAGACCCTTCGTCGGCGTTTAATGAAAAACTGTTTTTT
CSVEDPSSAFNEKLFF
>-|TRBV6-5|TRBJ1-5|many
TGTGCCAGCAGTTACCCATATCAGCCCCAGCATTTT
CASSYPYQPQHF
>-|TRBV3-1|TRBJ2-1|many
TGTGCCAGCAGTCTCCGAATCTTACAGGGCAATGAGCAGTTCTTC
CASSLRILQGNEQFF
>-|TRBV13|TRBJ1-6|few
TGTGCCAGCAGCACGGGACCACCTCGACGAAGGTCCTATAATTCACCCCTCCACTTT
CASSTGPPRRRSYNSPLHF
>-|TRBV11-2|TRBJ2-5|many
TGTGCCAGCAGCTTCCCTCGGGTCCCAAAGCAAGAGACCCAGTACTTC
CASSFPRVPKQETQYF
>-|TRBV12-3/TRBV12-4|TRBJ1-1|many
TGTGCCAGCAGGCCTTCGATAGGGGAAGCTTTCTTT
CASRPSIGEAFF